This T cell receptor (beta chain) was captured by sequencing in a study of T cell repertoires in aging, cancer and after chemotherapy. At the level of the study: Clear clonal overlap appeared across healthy donor samples taken over several months to years. The full dataset contained several million TCR reads.

TRB rearrangements spanning V, D and J were amplified using mixed TRB-A/B primers. TCRdb re-called the multiplex PCR reads through MiXCR, storing one row per CDR3 protein. The table has some 8,100 distinct CDR3 sequences, roughly two fifths seen once. Peripheral blood genomic DNA, not sorted cells or RNA, was the template. A remark on this clonotype: Its cognate antigen is unknown.

Study-wide results and caveats: Healthy donors lost TCR diversity with age mainly through richness, cancer patients through richness and evenness. Compared with age-matched healthy donors, untreated hematological or solid cancer patients showed higher blood TCR clonality.

The germline V gene encodes CDR1 SGHRS and CDR2 YFSETQ. CDR3 length: 14 residues. The junction had 8 bases not matched to a gene; V was cut back by 4 bases and J by 8 bases. The sequencing sample was made of blood. This receptor was obtained from a human donor in good health. The chain carries TRBV5-1 and TRBJ2-4; TRBD1 aligns across 8 bases. This CDR3 is CASSDGQGIDIQYF. The CDR3 DNA reads TGCGCCAGCAGCGACGGACAGGGTATAGACATTCAGTACTTC. The variable domain in full, completed from reference TRBV5-1 and TRBJ2-4, reads KAGVTQTPRYLIKTRGQQVTLSCSPISGHRSVSWYQQTPGQGLQFLFEYFSETQRNKGNFPGRFSGRQFSNSRSEMNVSTLELGDSALYLCASSDGQGIDIQYFGAGTRLSVL.